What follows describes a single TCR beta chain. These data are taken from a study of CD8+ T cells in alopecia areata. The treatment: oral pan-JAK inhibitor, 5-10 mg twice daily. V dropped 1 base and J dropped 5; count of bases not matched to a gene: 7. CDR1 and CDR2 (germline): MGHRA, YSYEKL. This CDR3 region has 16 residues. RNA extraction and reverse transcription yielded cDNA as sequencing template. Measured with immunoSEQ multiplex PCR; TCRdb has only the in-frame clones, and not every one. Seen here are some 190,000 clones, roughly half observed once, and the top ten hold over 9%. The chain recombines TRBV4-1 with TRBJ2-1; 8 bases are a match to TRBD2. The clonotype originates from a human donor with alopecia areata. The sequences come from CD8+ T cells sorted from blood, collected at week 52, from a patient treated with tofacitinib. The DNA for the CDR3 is TGCGCCAGCAGCCAAGTTATCGCGGGGGGCGACAATGAGCAGTTCTTC. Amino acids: CASSQVIAGGDNEQFF.